This TCR beta chain came from a study of blood T cell repertoires in COVID-19. Background on the study: Material from acute and convalescent COVID-19 was sourced from the United States, Italy and Spain. In each case, the material was cDNA or gDNA derived from T cells, B-cell-depleted T cells, or PBMCs.

Trimming removed 6 bases at V and 3 bases at J, with 12 bases between. The CDR3 runs to 14 residues. The germline gives CDR1 MNHEY, CDR2 SVGAGI. Authors' processing steps: Scientists estimated how many nucleated cells there were by amplifying reference gene primers. Produced via immunoSEQ multiplex PCR; TCRdb's table is partial and in-frame only. The D gene and trimming were derived from the DNA, and the V and J assignments and clone size from that table. The sample lists tens of thousands of clones, roughly 90% seen once, with around 21% in the top ten. The chain couples TRBV6-5 to TRBJ2-1, with a tentative D call TRBD2 (6 bases). This clonotype originated in a woman aged 45-60 years with active or convalescent COVID-19. Sequencing was performed on peripheral blood. CDR3 in DNA: TGTGCCAGCAGCCCAGTGACTAGCTACAATGAGCAGTTCTTC. This encodes CASSPVTSYNEQFF.